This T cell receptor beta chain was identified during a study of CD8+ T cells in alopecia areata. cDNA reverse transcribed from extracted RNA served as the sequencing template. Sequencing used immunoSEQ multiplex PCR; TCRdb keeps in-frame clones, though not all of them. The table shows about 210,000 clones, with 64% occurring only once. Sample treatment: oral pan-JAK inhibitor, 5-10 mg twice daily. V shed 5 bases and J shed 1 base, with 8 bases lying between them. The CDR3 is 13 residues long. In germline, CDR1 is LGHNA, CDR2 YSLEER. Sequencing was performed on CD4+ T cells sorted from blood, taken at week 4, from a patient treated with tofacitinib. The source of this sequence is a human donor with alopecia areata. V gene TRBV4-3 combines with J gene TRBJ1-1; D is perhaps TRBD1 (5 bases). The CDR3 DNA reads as TGCGCCAGCAGCAGGGACCCGAACACTGAAGCTTTCTTT. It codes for CASSRDPNTEAFF.